This T cell receptor (beta chain) emerged from a study of Ad26.COV2.S vaccination and SARS-CoV-2 variants. Study background: Enrolled in COV1001, the donor was in the Ad26.COV2.S trial arm, which received the vaccine. Each vaccinee took Ad26.COV2.S intramuscularly, once or twice 56 days apart.

Trimming left V 7 bases short and J 5 bases short, with 18 bases between. Germline lookup yields CDR1 KGHDR and CDR2 SFDVKD. The CDR3 totals 15 residues. Overall study findings and caveats: Considerable breadth of spike-specific CD8+ and CD4+ T cell responses has reportedly been documented following vaccination. Breadth and depth estimates from TCRs may understate total T cell responses.

The data were produced by immunoSEQ multiplex PCR, yet TCRdb's version contains in-frame clones alone and is incomplete. The data hold around 400,000 clones, with approximately 90% observed a single time. Treatment defined: around 19 received Ad26.COV2.S at low or high dose, single or two shots; a few received placebo; per-sample allocation not given. Sampling occurred on day 63 after the first vaccine or placebo injection. Regarding this clone: Its antigen is not known.

The TCR sequence derives from a person aged 18-65 years who received the Ad26.COV2.S COVID-19 vaccine or a placebo. The sequenced sample was peripheral blood, obtained in a trial of Ad26.COV2.S vaccine versus placebo. The chain links TRBV24-1 to TRBJ2-3; no clear D. The CDR3 here is CATRGSRAPRDTQYF. CDR3 nucleotides: TGTGCCACCAGGGGAAGTAGGGCCCCGAGAGATACGCAGTATTTT.